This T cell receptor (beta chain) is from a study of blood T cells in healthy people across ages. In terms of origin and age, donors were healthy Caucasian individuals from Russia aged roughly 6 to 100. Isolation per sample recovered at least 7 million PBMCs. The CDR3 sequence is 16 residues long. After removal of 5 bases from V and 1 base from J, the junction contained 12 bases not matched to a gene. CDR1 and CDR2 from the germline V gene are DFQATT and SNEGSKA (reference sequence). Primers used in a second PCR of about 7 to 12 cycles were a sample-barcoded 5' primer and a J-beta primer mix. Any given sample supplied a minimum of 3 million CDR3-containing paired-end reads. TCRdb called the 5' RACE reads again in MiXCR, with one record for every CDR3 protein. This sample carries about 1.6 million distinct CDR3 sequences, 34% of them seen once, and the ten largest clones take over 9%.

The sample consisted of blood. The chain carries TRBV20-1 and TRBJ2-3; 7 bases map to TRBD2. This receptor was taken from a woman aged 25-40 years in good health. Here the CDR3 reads CSAGFGGSGGTDTQYF. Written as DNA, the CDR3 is TGCAGTGCTGGCTTTGGTGGCAGCGGGGGCACAGATACGCAGTATTTT.